This is a list of T cell receptor beta chains from one sample in a study of identical twins. TCRdb analysed the 5' RACE reads with MiXCR anew, one entry per CDR3 protein. This sample has some 730,000 distinct CDR3 sequences; about 20% occur once, and the top ten carry about an eighth. These data were also filed under a second study, of T cells expressing NK-cell markers.

Material for sequencing was PBMCs. These receptors were collected from a woman under 30 in good health. The CDR3 runs from the conserved cysteine through the conserved F or W. The D gene is left open where the match is weak. For some rows the clone size is stated as once, few or many, or as a class when expanded; others skip it.

d_gene	j_gene	v_gene	abundance	CDR3aa	CDR3nt
.	TRBJ1-1	TRBV6-5	.	CASANSDTEAFF	TGTGCCAGCGCGAACAGTGACACTGAAGCTTTCTTT
.	TRBJ2-5	TRBV10-3	.	CAISENQETQYF	TGTGCCATCAGTGAAAACCAAGAGACCCAGTACTTC
.	TRBJ2-1	TRBV6-5	few	CASSYSRVTTFEQFF	TGTGCCAGCAGTTACTCGAGAGTTACGACTTTCGAGCAGTTCTTC
TRBD1	TRBJ2-7	TRBV6-1	.	CASRLRDSHEQYF	TGTGCCAGCAGGCTCCGGGACAGCCACGAGCAGTACTTC
TRBD1	TRBJ1-5	TRBV12-3/TRBV12-4	few	CASRLGTVNQPQHF	TGTGCCAGCAGACTTGGGACAGTTAATCAGCCCCAGCATTTT
TRBD1	TRBJ1-1	TRBV19	few	CASSIKGTGNTEAFF	TGTGCCAGTAGTATAAAGGGGACAGGGAACACTGAAGCTTTCTTT
.	TRBJ1-6	TRBV6-5	many	CASSYSRNSPLHF	TGTGCCAGCAGTTACTCTCGAAATTCACCCCTCCACTTT
TRBD2	TRBJ2-2	TRBV10-1	.	CASSEGTSGDDTGELFF	TGCGCCAGCAGTGAGGGGACTAGCGGGGATGACACCGGGGAGCTGTTTTTT
.	TRBJ2-1	TRBV6-1	few	CASNLRRSQFYNEQFF	TGTGCCAGCAATCTAAGGCGCAGCCAGTTCTACAATGAGCAGTTCTTC
.	TRBJ1-2	TRBV6-5	.	CASSWQGVNYGYTF	TGTGCCAGCAGTTGGCAGGGCGTGAACTATGGCTACACCTTC
TRBD2	TRBJ2-3	TRBV5-1	.	CASSFGLGAVTDTQYF	TGCGCCAGCAGCTTCGGACTAGGGGCGGTAACAGATACGCAGTATTTT
.	TRBJ2-7	TRBV20-1	.	CSASQHIDEQYF	TGCAGTGCTAGCCAACATATCGACGAGCAGTACTTC
TRBD2	TRBJ2-1	TRBV20-1	many	CSARLAGGPWGEQFF	TGCAGTGCTAGGTTGGCGGGGGGCCCTTGGGGTGAGCAGTTCTTC
.	TRBJ2-1	TRBV3-1	few	CASSRQHNEQFF	TGTGCCAGCAGCCGGCAACACAATGAGCAGTTCTTC
.	TRBJ1-5	TRBV12-3/TRBV12-4	few	CASRPDYGGPQHF	TGTGCCAGCAGACCAGACTATGGTGGGCCCCAGCATTTT
.	TRBJ2-7	TRBV5-1	few	CASSSGEGEQYF	TGCGCCAGCAGCTCGGGTGAGGGCGAGCAGTACTTC
.	TRBJ2-1	TRBV28	few	CASREIATYNEQFF	TGTGCCAGCAGGGAGATCGCCACCTACAATGAGCAGTTCTTC
.	TRBJ2-1	TRBV15	.	CATSREGTGDEQFF	TGTGCCACCAGCAGAGAGGGGACGGGGGATGAGCAGTTCTTC
TRBD2	TRBJ2-3	TRBV12-3/TRBV12-4	.	CASSFPGLASSQYF	TGTGCCAGCAGTTTCCCGGGACTAGCTAGTTCGCAGTATTTT
.	TRBJ2-7	TRBV16	few	CASISKQVYEQYF	TGTGCCAGCATAAGCAAGCAGGTCTACGAGCAGTACTTC
TRBD2	TRBJ2-7	TRBV7-2	many	CASSLGLAFSEQYF	TGTGCCAGCAGCTTAGGACTAGCCTTCTCCGAGCAGTACTTC
.	TRBJ2-5	TRBV12-3/TRBV12-4	few	CASRSNEETQYF	TGTGCCAGCAGGTCGAATGAAGAGACCCAGTACTTC
TRBD2	TRBJ2-1	TRBV12-3/TRBV12-4	many	CASSLRTSGTYNEQFF	TGTGCCAGCAGTTTAAGGACTAGCGGAACCTACAATGAGCAGTTCTTC